Presented here are 27 T cell receptor beta chains from one specimen sequenced in a study of radiotherapy plus CTLA-4 blockade in lung cancer. TCRdb keeps only in-frame clones here, not all; method: immunoSEQ multiplex PCR. The data contain about 39,000 clones, approximately 79% of them seen just once; the ten biggest clones take up about 25%. Sequencing used peripheral blood, obtained from a patient treated with radiotherapy plus ipilimumab. These receptors were taken from a human donor with non-small cell lung cancer that progressed on radiotherapy plus ipilimumab.

The genes are TRBV7-9 and TRBJ2-1; TRBD2 matches at 15 bases. The ends lost 5 bases at V and 10 bases at J; junction bases unmatched: 6. The CDR3 sequence is 15 residues long. Germline-derived CDR1 and CDR2 are SEHNR and FQNEAQ (reference sequence). The CDR3 loop is CASSARTSGGVEQFF. Here the CDR3 DNA reads TGTGCCAGCAGCGCGAGGACTAGCGGGGGGGTGGAGCAGTTCTTC.

The V gene is TRBV5-1, the J gene TRBJ2-7; D is undetermined. V dropped 7 bases and J dropped 7 bases, with 21 bases sitting between them. Germline V gene sequence: CDR1 SGHRS, CDR2 YFSETQ. The CDR3 is 14 residues long. The CDR3 loop is CASLSRPVGWEQYF. DNA of the CDR3: TGCGCCAGCCTGTCGAGGCCCGTTGGCTGGGAGCAGTACTTC.

This chain uses TRBV6-6 with TRBJ2-7, with 7 positions matching TRBD1. With 6 bases clipped from V and 0 bases from J, the junction kept 8 bases outside the gene matches. The CDR3 extends over 15 amino acids. The germline gives CDR1 MNHNY, CDR2 SVGAGI (reference sequence). CDR3 in DNA: TGTGCCAGCAGGCGAACTAGGGACAGCTCCTACGAGCAGTACTTC. Translated: CASRRTRDSSYEQYF.

In this sample, this clone turned up a few times. This rearrangement joins TRBV7-3 to TRBJ2-5; tentatively, D is TRBD2 (5 bases). Trimming pared 5 bases from V and 4 bases from J, leaving 11 bases between. Germline V gene lookup returns CDR1 SGHTA and CDR2 FQGTGA. The CDR3 is made up of 13 amino acids. CDR3: CASSRSEGETQYF. CDR3 nucleotide sequence: TGTGCCAGCAGCCGTAGTGAGGGAGAGACCCAGTACTTC.

This clone turned up a few times. The J gene is TRBJ2-4, the V gene TRBV7-2; D possibly corresponds to TRBD1 (5 bases). The CDR3 has 15 residues. V lost 3 bases and J 4 bases, leaving 13 bases between the germline ends. CDR1 is SGHTA, CDR2 FQGNSA, per germline. This chain's CDR3 is CASSLETVPKNIQYF. CDR3 nucleotide sequence: TGTGCCAGCAGCTTGGAGACAGTCCCTAAAAACATTCAGTACTTC.

This chain connects TRBV19 to TRBJ1-1, with 8 bases matching TRBD1. Germline CDR1 is LNHDA and CDR2 is SQIVND (reference sequence). CDR3 length equals 14 residues. V lost 5 bases, J lost 4 bases, and 6 bases stayed unmatched. The CDR3 coding sequence is TGTGCCAGTAGTTTACAGGGGGGTGGCACTGAAGCTTTCTTT. Protein product: CASSLQGGGTEAFF.

The genes are TRBV7-2 and TRBJ2-5; D is uncertain. V shed 1 base and J shed 4 bases, with 10 bases lying between them. There are 14 residues in the CDR3. The V gene's germline CDR1 is SGHTA and CDR2 FQGNSA. The CDR3 here is CASSLERPPETQYF. CDR3 bases: TGTGCCAGCAGCTTAGAGCGCCCTCCAGAGACCCAGTACTTC.

The chain recombines TRBV9 with TRBJ2-5, with 8 bases aligning to TRBD2. Near its end, the DNA agrees better with TRBJ2-7, so the J call may be wrong. The germline gives CDR1 SGDLS, CDR2 YYNGEE. CDR3 length equals 15 residues. Written as DNA, the CDR3 is TGTGCCAGCAGCGTAGTAGCGGGGCCGTCCTACGAGCAGTACTTC. Protein: CASSVVAGPSYEQYF.

The rearrangement uses TRBV13 and TRBJ2-7; D call uncertain. The CDR3 runs 13 residues. In germline, CDR1 is PRHDT, CDR2 FYEKMQ (reference sequence). V dropped 3 bases and J dropped 7 bases, with 13 bases sitting between them. The CDR3 DNA reads as TGTGCCAGCAGCTTCGGAGCCGGTGGTGAGCAGTACTTC. Its translation is CASSFGAGGEQYF.

The V and J genes are TRBV6-5 and TRBJ2-6, with unresolved D. Germline CDR1 MNHEY, CDR2 SVGAGI. The CDR3 totals 14 residues. Trimming shortened V by 6 bases and J by 1 base, and 7 bases separated the two germline ends. CDR3 DNA sequence: TGTGCCAGCAGCATAGCATCTGGGGCCAACGTCCTGACTTTC. This gives the protein CASSIASGANVLTF.

This rearrangement joins TRBV4-1 to TRBJ1-2, with 7 bases matching TRBD1. Trimming took 1 base from V and 5 from J; bases not matched to a gene: 7. This CDR3 is built from 15 residues. CDR1 is MGHRA and CDR2 is YSYEKL in the germline V gene. Here the CDR3 reads CASSQATGPGYGYTF. CDR3 DNA sequence: TGCGCCAGCAGCCAAGCGACAGGGCCAGGGTATGGCTACACCTTC.

Comment on this clone: One end of the junction does not line up with germline, which may come from a read error. Other DNA sequences within the sample encode an identical CDR3. J is TRBJ2-7 and V is TRBV6-5; D is ambiguous. Germline values: CDR1 MNHEY, CDR2 SVGAGI. The CDR3 sequence is 14 residues long. CDR3: CASSYSTETYEQYF. The CDR3 bases are TGCGCCAGCAGTTACTCGACTGAAACCTACGAGCAGTACTTC.

This clone occurred once. The rearrangement links TRBV10-3 to TRBJ1-1; 10 bases line up with TRBD1. Germline lookup yields CDR1 ENHRY and CDR2 SYGVKD. This CDR3 comprises 12 residues. V was pared by 11 bases and J by 4 bases, with 4 bases of the junction left unmatched. The CDR3 sequence: CAVGQGTTEAFF. The CDR3 coding sequence is TGTGCCGTGGGACAGGGGACCACTGAAGCTTTCTTT.

V and J are TRBV5-4 and TRBJ2-5; 12 nucleotides agree with TRBD2. The length of the CDR3 is 15 residues. Looked up from germline, CDR1 is SGHNT and CDR2 is YYREEE (reference sequence). Germline trimming cut 5 bases from V and 5 bases from J; bases unmatched to any gene: 7. CDR3 nucleotide sequence: TGTGCCAGCAGAACAAGGACTAGCGGGGTGGAGACCCAGTACTTC. This gives the protein CASRTRTSGVETQYF.

The chain employs TRBV4-2 and TRBJ2-2; TRBD2 matches 10 bases. Germline CDR1 LGHNA, CDR2 YNFKEQ. Trimming removed 3 bases from V and 5 bases from J; junction bases left unmatched: 0. The CDR3 is 14 amino acids. In DNA form, the CDR3 reads TGTGCCAGCAGCCAGGGACTAGCGACCGGGGAGCTGTTTTTT. Translation: CASSQGLATGELFF.

The V and J genes are TRBV11-2 and TRBJ1-6; no firm D call. Trimming left V 6 bases short and J 9 bases short, with 12 bases between. Germline V CDR1 and CDR2: SGHAT, FQNNGV. The CDR3 loop spans 13 amino acids. CDR3 loop: CASSPGSPSPLHF. CDR3 bases: TGTGCCAGCAGTCCGGGATCCCCTTCACCCCTCCACTTT.

The rearrangement uses TRBV19 and TRBJ2-5; D perhaps matches TRBD1 (6 bases). Germline assignment: CDR1 LNHDA and CDR2 SQIVND (reference sequence). The V end was cut by 1 base, the J end by 3 bases, with 12 bases between. This CDR3 is 15 amino acids long. In nucleotides, the CDR3 is TGTGCCAGTAGTATAGGTGGGCAGGGGAAAGAGACCCAGTACTTC. Translating gives CASSIGGQGKETQYF. Based on the CDR3 plus reference TRBV19 and TRBJ2-5, the full variable domain is DGGITQSPKYLFRKEGQNVTLSCEQNLNHDAMYWYRQDPGQGLRLIYYSQIVNDFQKGDIAEGYSVSREKKESFPLTVTSAQKNPTAFYLCASSIGGQGKETQYFGPGTRLLVL.

The rearrangement uses TRBV7-2 and TRBJ1-5; TRBD1 aligns across 7 bases. Losses at the gene ends were 5 bases for V and 4 bases for J; bases not matched to a gene: 5. This CDR3 contains 14 residues. From germline, CDR1 is SGHTA and CDR2 FQGNSA. The CDR3 nucleotides are TGTGCCAGCAGCCTGACAGGGATTAATCAGCCCCAGCATTTT. Translated: CASSLTGINQPQHF.

The chain uses TRBV10-3 and TRBJ1-2; D is perhaps TRBD1 (6 bases). Germline CDR1 and CDR2: ENHRY and SYGVKD. The V and J ends lost 10 bases and 4 bases respectively, with 16 bases between them. This CDR3 has 13 residues. This chain's CDR3 is CASRTEGVYGYTF. As DNA, the CDR3 is TGTGCCAGTAGGACAGAAGGAGTCTATGGCTACACCTTC.

The V gene is TRBV7-8, the J gene TRBJ2-3; a possible D gene is TRBD2 (7 bases). Trimming left V 1 base short and J 2 bases short, with 19 bases between. The CDR3 runs 18 residues. CDR1 SGHVS and CDR2 FQNEAQ come from the germline V gene. The CDR3 loop is CASSLGVGGADFTDTQYF. CDR3 sequence (DNA): TGTGCCAGCAGCTTAGGAGTAGGGGGGGCGGACTTCACAGATACGCAGTATTTT. The full variable domain, completed using reference TRBV7-8 and TRBJ2-3, is GAGVSQSPRYKVAKRGQDVALRCDPISGHVSLFWYQQALGQGPEFLTYFQNEAQLDKSGLPSDRFFAERPEGSVSTLKIQRTQQEDSAVYLCASSLGVGGADFTDTQYFGPGTRLTVL.

This clone was observed a handful of times. V is TRBV5-1 and J is TRBJ1-2; 8 nucleotides agree with TRBD1. Germline V lookup: CDR1 SGHRS, CDR2 YFSETQ. The CDR3 is 13 residues long. V lost 4 bases, J lost 8 bases, and 7 bases stayed unmatched. The CDR3 sequence: CASSPKTGDGYTF. The CDR3 nucleotides are TGCGCCAGCAGCCCAAAGACAGGGGACGGCTACACCTTC.

CDR3 DNA: TGTGCCAGCAGTTTATGGCAGGGCTTTAACTATGGCTACACCTTC. Amino acids: CASSLWQGFNYGYTF. V is TRBV28 and J is TRBJ1-2, with D possibly being TRBD1 (5 bases). The V end lost 0 bases, the J end lost 1 base, and 9 bases lay between the germline ends. The CDR3 runs to 15 residues. Germline CDR1 is MDHEN and CDR2 is SYDVKM.

The V gene is TRBV2, the J gene TRBJ2-3; unclear D gene. In germline, CDR1 is SNHLY, CDR2 FYNNEI. This CDR3 spans 14 amino acids. Trimming shortened V by 4 bases and J by 5 bases, and 13 bases separated the two germline ends. CDR3 sequence (DNA): TGTGCCAGCAGTGGGCTACCATCGGGAGATACGCAGTATTTT. Translation: CASSGLPSGDTQYF.

The chain links TRBV20-1 to TRBJ2-7; D is uncertain. This CDR3 contains 11 residues. V lost 2 bases, J lost 8 bases, and 10 bases lay in between. Germline loops: CDR1 DFQATT, CDR2 SNEGSKA (reference sequence). The CDR3 spells CSARSPGQQYF. CDR3 nucleotides: TGCAGTGCTAGATCCCCGGGTCAGCAGTACTTC.

The chain uses TRBV6-5 and TRBJ2-3, with 7 bases lining up with TRBD2. The CDR3 consists of 16 residues. Germline V lookup: CDR1 MNHEY, CDR2 SVGAGI. J was trimmed by 5 bases and V by 0 bases; bases with no gene match: 8. CDR3 amino acids: CASSYSFIRGGDTQYF. Written as DNA, the CDR3 is TGTGCCAGCAGTTACTCGTTCATCCGCGGGGGAGATACGCAGTATTTT.

V gene TRBV5-1 combines with J gene TRBJ1-1, with TRBD1 as a possible D gene (5 bases). The CDR3 spans 14 residues. Germline V lookup: CDR1 SGHRS, CDR2 YFSETQ. Trimming stripped 0 bases from V and 1 base from J, with 7 bases between. CDR3 loop: CASSLDGGNTEAFF. The CDR3 DNA follows: TGCGCCAGCAGCTTGGACGGGGGGAACACTGAAGCTTTCTTT.

The CDR3 here is CASRTTGLNTEAFF. CDR3 DNA sequence: TGTGCCAGTAGAACCACAGGGTTGAACACTGAAGCTTTCTTT. The gene calls are TRBV19 and TRBJ1-1, with a possible D match to TRBD1 (6 bases). CDR1 is LNHDA, CDR2 SQIVND, per germline (reference sequence). V was cut by 6 bases and J by 0 bases, with 11 bases left in between. The CDR3 contains 14 residues.